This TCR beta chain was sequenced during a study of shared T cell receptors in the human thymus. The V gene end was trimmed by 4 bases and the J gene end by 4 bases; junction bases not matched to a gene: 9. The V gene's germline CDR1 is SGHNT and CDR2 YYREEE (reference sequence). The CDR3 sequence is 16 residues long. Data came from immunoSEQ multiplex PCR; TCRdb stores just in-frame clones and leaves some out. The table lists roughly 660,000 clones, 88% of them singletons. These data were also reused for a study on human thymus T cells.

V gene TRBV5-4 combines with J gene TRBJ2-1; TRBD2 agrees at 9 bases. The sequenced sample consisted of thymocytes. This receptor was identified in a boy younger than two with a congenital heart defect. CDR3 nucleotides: TGTGCCAGCAGCCCGGGCCGCGGGAGGGCGTACAATGAGCAGTTCTTC. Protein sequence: CASSPGRGRAYNEQFF.